Listed here are 17 T cell receptor beta chains from one sample, sequenced in a study of T cells in narcolepsy. The data were produced by immunoSEQ multiplex PCR, yet TCRdb's version contains in-frame clones alone and is incomplete. The sample includes 20,000 to 25,000 clones, 84% seen only once; the top ten take under 1.5%. The sequencing sample was made of CD45RA- memory CD4+ T cells from PBMCs. All receptors derive from a human donor with narcolepsy.

This clone was picked up a small number of times. The chain combines TRBV7-7 with TRBJ2-1; 8 nucleotides match TRBD1. The J segment lost 3 bases and the V segment lost 5 bases, leaving 9 bases of the junction unmatched. Germline loops: CDR1 SSHAT, CDR2 FNYEAQ (reference sequence). The CDR3 consists of 16 residues. CDR3 residues: CASSQGQGKGYNEQFF. The CDR3 DNA is TGTGCCAGCAGCCAAGGACAGGGCAAGGGCTACAATGAGCAGTTCTTC.

The V gene is TRBV28, the J gene TRBJ2-3; 7 positions agree with TRBD2. The germline CDR1 and CDR2 sequences are MDHEN and SYDVKM. J was trimmed by 3 bases and V by 6 bases; bases with no gene match: 6. The CDR3 covers 14 residues. In DNA form, the CDR3 reads TGTGCCAGCAGGGGAGCGGGACGAACAGATACGCAGTATTTT. Translating it yields CASRGAGRTDTQYF.

The chain carries TRBV28 and TRBJ2-7, with D possibly TRBD1 on 9 matching bases. Germline-derived CDR1 and CDR2 are MDHEN and SYDVKM. This CDR3 is built from 16 residues. Trimming took 5 bases from V and 4 from J, leaving 21 bases between them. DNA for the CDR3: TGTGCCAGCAGTCCCCGGGGGGGGACAGGGATATACGAGCAGTACTTC. Residues: CASSPRGGTGIYEQYF. The variable domain in full, with the rest retrieved from reference TRBV28 and TRBJ2-7, is DVKVTQSSRYLVKRTGEKVFLECVQDMDHENMFWYRQDPGLGLRLIYFSYDVKMKEKGDIPEGYSVSREKKERFSLILESASTNQTSMYLCASSPRGGTGIYEQYFGPGTRLTVT.

The rearrangement links TRBV5-5 to TRBJ1-3; maybe TRBD1 (5 bases). This CDR3 region has 16 residues. CDR1 and CDR2 from the germline V gene are SGHKS and YYEKEE (reference sequence). Trimming cost V 0 bases and J 4 bases, with 14 bases left between them. CDR3 bases: TGTGCCAGCAGCTTGGATCAGGGTTCGGGAGGAAACACCATATATTTT. This gives the protein CASSLDQGSGGNTIYF. The full variable domain, completed using reference TRBV5-5 and TRBJ1-3, is DAGVTQSPTHLIKTRGQQVTLRCSPISGHKSVSWYQQVLGQGPQFIFQYYEKEERGRGNFPDRFSARQFPNYSSELNVNALLLGDSALYLCASSLDQGSGGNTIYFGEGSWLTVV.

J is TRBJ1-1 and V is TRBV19; D not certain. Deletions cut 5 bases from V and 1 base from J, with 5 bases between. Germline CDR1 is LNHDA and CDR2 is SQIVND (reference sequence). The CDR3 is 12 amino acids. The CDR3: CASSWWNTEAFF. The CDR3, as DNA: TGTGCCAGTAGTTGGTGGAACACTGAAGCTTTCTTT.

The chain carries TRBV27 and TRBJ2-7; possibly TRBD2 for D (6 bases). Trimming stripped 1 base from V and 1 base from J, with 14 bases between. The CDR3 runs 16 residues. The V gene's germline CDR1 is MNHEY and CDR2 SMNVEV (reference sequence). DNA for the CDR3: TGTGCCAGCAGTTTATACGGGAGTATCAGTTCCTACGAGCAGTACTTC. Protein product: CASSLYGSISSYEQYF.

The V and J genes are TRBV19 and TRBJ1-1; D is ambiguous. The CDR3 totals 13 residues. The ends were cut back, 3 bases at V and 8 bases at J, with 13 bases in the middle. Germline CDR1 and CDR2: LNHDA and SQIVND (reference sequence). DNA for the CDR3: TGTGCCAGTAGTATCGGTATCAACCCCGAAGCTTTCTTT. Its protein is CASSIGINPEAFF.

The chain recombines TRBV28 with TRBJ1-5; D gene unclear. The ends were cut back, 4 bases at V and 9 bases at J, with 16 bases in the middle. This CDR3 contains 14 residues. Germline V gives CDR1 MDHEN, CDR2 SYDVKM. The CDR3 DNA reads TGTGCCAGCAGTTGGACCCCGGCGGTGCGGCCCCAGCATTTT. Translation: CASSWTPAVRPQHF. The variable domain in full, with the rest retrieved from reference TRBV28 and TRBJ1-5, is DVKVTQSSRYLVKRTGEKVFLECVQDMDHENMFWYRQDPGLGLRLIYFSYDVKMKEKGDIPEGYSVSREKKERFSLILESASTNQTSMYLCASSWTPAVRPQHFGDGTRLSIL.

V usage is TRBV21-1 and J usage is TRBJ1-1; the tabulated D call, TRBD1, remains unverified against the DNA. TRBV21-1 is a documented pseudogene. This CDR3 contains 19 residues. CDR3 loop: CANHCSLFRDRGVNTEAFF. Written as DNA, the CDR3 is TGTGCCAACCATTGCAGCTTGTTCCGGGACAGGGGAGTGAACACTGAAGCTTTCTTT.

The chain has TRBV6-5 and TRBJ2-6, with a possible D match to TRBD2 (5 bases). V was cut by 6 bases and J by 0 bases, with 6 bases left in between. Germline V gives CDR1 MNHEY, CDR2 SVGAGI. The CDR3 length is 14 residues. The CDR3 region has the DNA TGTGCCAGCAGGAGGGACTCTGGGGCCAACGTCCTGACTTTC. It is translated as CASRRDSGANVLTF.

This chain uses TRBV19 with TRBJ1-2; no clear D gene. Germline lookup yields CDR1 LNHDA and CDR2 SQIVND (reference sequence). This CDR3 has 16 residues. V lost 5 bases and J lost 0, with 16 bases in between. The CDR3 protein is CASSPRVRLTNYGYTF. CDR3 nucleotide sequence: TGTGCCAGTAGTCCCCGGGTCCGACTAACTAACTATGGCTACACCTTC.

V usage is TRBV15 and J usage is TRBJ1-5, with D possibly TRBD1 on 5 matching bases. V shed 3 bases and J shed 4 bases, with 10 bases lying between them. The germline gives CDR1 LNHNV, CDR2 YYDKDF (reference sequence). The CDR3 is 14 residues long. For the CDR3, the DNA is TGTGCCACCAGCAGCACAAGGACAAATCAGCCCCAGCATTTT. This codes for CATSSTRTNQPQHF.

This clone was picked up one time. Within the sample, other DNA sequences also encode this same CDR3. The V and J genes are TRBV4-3 and TRBJ1-2, with D tentatively TRBD1 (5 bases). Trimming left V 0 bases short and J 1 base short, with 9 bases between. CDR3 length: 15 amino acids. CDR1 and CDR2 (germline): LGHNA, YSLEER. CDR3 residues: CASSQDLDNNYGYTF. The CDR3 DNA reads TGCGCCAGCAGCCAAGATTTGGACAATAACTATGGCTACACCTTC.

The chain is built from TRBV5-1 and TRBJ2-1; D uncertain. V lost 0 bases to trimming and J lost 10 bases, with 11 bases between them. The CDR3 spans 13 residues. The germline CDR1 and CDR2 sequences are SGHRS and YFSETQ. The DNA of the CDR3 is TGCGCCAGCAGCTTGGATGTGAGCTGGGAGCAGTTCTTC. Its translation is CASSLDVSWEQFF.

The V and J genes are TRBV28 and TRBJ1-1; D gene uncertain. The CDR3 has 14 residues. Trimming pared 4 bases from V and 4 bases from J, leaving 13 bases between. Germline V gene sequence: CDR1 MDHEN, CDR2 SYDVKM. The CDR3 bases are TGTGCCAGCAGTTCGCCGGGTTCCCGCACTGAAGCTTTCTTT. Translated: CASSSPGSRTEAFF.

This chain uses TRBV10-3 with TRBJ2-3, with 7 positions matching TRBD1. This CDR3 has 13 amino acids. In germline, CDR1 is ENHRY, CDR2 SYGVKD. V gave up 9 bases and J gave up 2 bases; unmatched junction bases: 5. This CDR3 is CAIGQENTDTQYF. In nucleotides, the CDR3 is TGTGCCATTGGACAGGAGAACACAGATACGCAGTATTTT.

In its sample, this clone was seen a few times. The chain carries TRBV7-2 and TRBJ1-5; D gene ambiguous. This CDR3 comprises 13 residues. V was shortened by 1 base and J by 9 bases, with 10 bases between the two germline ends. The germline CDR1 and CDR2 sequences are SGHTA and FQGNSA. The CDR3 DNA reads TGTGCCAGCAGCTTAGACCGGGGTTTGCCCCAGCATTTT. Protein product: CASSLDRGLPQHF.